This T cell receptor beta chain was sequenced in a study of shared clonotypes between healthy human individuals. In the study overall: Donors, aged 18 to 49, were a couple of women and a few men.

Study observations and caveats: Non-shared clonotypes had lower generation probabilities than clonotypes shared by all four sorted-subset donors.

The protocol was immunoSEQ multiplex PCR, while the TCRdb copy is restricted to in-frame clones and leaves out a portion. The sample shows millions of clones, roughly 95% of them seen only once. This clone was observed a single time. Its target is unknown. With 1 base removed from V and 4 bases from J, the gap between germline ends came to 17 bases. The CDR3 covers 16 residues. Looked up from germline, CDR1 is SEHNR and CDR2 is FQNEAQ (reference sequence). Selected positively for CCR7 and CD45RO-negative, naive CD8 cells excluded terminally differentiated effector memory CD45RA+ cells. Everyone who donated was a Caucasian adult who lived in Nashville, Tennessee.

The specimen sequenced was naive CD8+ T cells sorted from blood. The V and J genes are TRBV7-9 and TRBJ2-7; possibly TRBD1 or TRBD2 for D (6 bases each). This clonotype originated in a young man in good health. CDR3 loop: CASSLGGGPRWYEQYF. The CDR3 nucleotides read TGTGCCAGCAGCTTAGGTGGGGGGCCTCGCTGGTACGAGCAGTACTTC.